One and the same sample provided the 8 T cell receptor beta chains below, sequenced in a study of early T cells in non-severe SARS-CoV-2 infection. TCRdb re-analysed the 5' RACE reads in MiXCR, keeping a single row per CDR3 protein. Of 30,000 to 45,000 distinct CDR3 sequences listed, 8.5% to 10% are singletons. The sequenced material came from whole blood. The source is an adult who was a healthcare worker with PCR-confirmed SARS-CoV-2 infection or an uninfected control (not recorded which).

The chain has TRBV19 and TRBJ2-2; 7 bases are a match to TRBD1. V shed 6 bases, J shed 4 bases, and the junction held 14 bases outside the gene matches. Germline lookup yields CDR1 LNHDA and CDR2 SQIVND (reference sequence). The CDR3 consists of 17 residues. CDR3 sequence reads: CASRRDSPPPLTGELFF. CDR3 coding DNA: TGTGCCAGTAGACGGGACAGTCCTCCACCCCTCACCGGGGAGCTGTTTTTT.

This clonotype came up many times. This sequence joins TRBV7-3 and TRBJ2-7; perhaps D is TRBD1 or TRBD2 (6 bases each). With 4 bases removed from V and 4 bases from J, the gap between germline ends came to 14 bases. The CDR3 loop spans 14 amino acids. CDR1 and CDR2 (germline): SGHTA, FQGTGA. CDR3 bases: TGTGCCAGCAGCTACTCCGGGGGCGAATACGAGCAGTACTTC. Translating it yields CASSYSGGEYEQYF.

This clonotype was counted between two and nine times. This rearrangement joins TRBV7-2 to TRBJ2-1; TRBD2 matches at 8 bases. The CDR3 runs to 15 residues. Germline assignment: CDR1 SGHTA and CDR2 FQGNSA. The junction had 6 bases not matched to a gene; V was cut back by 5 bases and J by 3 bases. The CDR3 spells CASSRLAGNYNEQFF. Here the CDR3 DNA reads TGTGCCAGCAGCAGATTAGCGGGGAACTACAATGAGCAGTTCTTC.

This clonotype appeared a few times. The chain carries TRBV9 and TRBJ2-5, with TRBD2 identical over 9 bases. The CDR3 length is 16 residues. CDR1 and CDR2 (germline): SGDLS, YYNGEE. Trimming at V came to 0 bases and at J to 2 bases, leaving 5 bases not matched to a gene. CDR3 region: CASSVALAGPQETQYF. As DNA, the CDR3 is TGTGCCAGCAGCGTAGCCCTAGCGGGGCCTCAAGAGACCCAGTACTTC. Full variable domain (remainder filled in from reference TRBV9 and TRBJ2-5): DSGVTQTPKHLITATGQRVTLRCSPRSGDLSVYWYQQSLDQGLQFLIQYYNGEERAKGNILERFSAQQFPDLHSELNLSSLELGDSALYFCASSVALAGPQETQYFGPGTRLLVL.

J is TRBJ1-1 and V is TRBV6-6; D is ambiguous. In germline, CDR1 is MNHNY, CDR2 SVGAGI (reference sequence). The CDR3 contains 12 residues. V shed 9 bases and J shed 2 bases, with 10 bases lying between them. CDR3 residues: CASKNLNTEAFF. The CDR3 region has the DNA TGTGCCAGTAAGAACCTCAACACTGAAGCTTTCTTT.

This clonotype has at least ten counts. The J gene is TRBJ2-2, the V gene TRBV7-2; D remains unclear. V was shortened by 0 bases and J by 7 bases, with 12 bases between the two germline ends. Germline V lookup: CDR1 SGHTA, CDR2 FQGNSA. This CDR3 region has 15 residues. CDR3 in DNA: TGTGCCAGCAGCTTAGCTGGGATCGGCCGCGGGGAGCTGTTTTTT. Translating gives CASSLAGIGRGELFF.

This chain connects TRBV7-9 to TRBJ2-5; tentative D call: TRBD2 (7 bases). The CDR3 runs 13 residues. Germline assignment: CDR1 SEHNR and CDR2 FQNEAQ (reference sequence). Trimming stripped 3 bases from V and 5 bases from J, with 10 bases between. CDR3 nucleotide sequence: TGTGCCAGCAGCTTGGGGGGGCCGGAGACCCAGTACTTC. This gives the protein CASSLGGPETQYF. Using reference TRBV7-9 and TRBJ2-5 for the parts outside the CDR3, the full variable domain is DTGVSQNPRHKITKRGQNVTFRCDPISEHNRLYWYRQTLGQGPEFLTYFQNEAQLEKSRLLSDRFSAERPKGSFSTLEIQRTEQGDSAMYLCASSLGGPETQYFGPGTRLLVL.

This clonotype was counted at least ten times. This chain links TRBV5-1 with TRBJ2-2; 8 nucleotides line up with TRBD1. This CDR3 is built from 16 residues. The germline V gene encodes CDR1 SGHRS and CDR2 YFSETQ. V trimming: 0 bases; J trimming: 2 bases; junction bases outside the gene matches: 3. This chain's CDR3 is CASSLGQGANTGELFF. As DNA, the CDR3 is TGCGCCAGCAGCTTGGGCCAGGGGGCCAACACCGGGGAGCTGTTTTTT.